Presented here are 23 T cell receptor beta chains from one specimen sequenced in a study of a mutant IDH1 vaccine in newly diagnosed glioma. The sample's time point: week 23, last vaccination. What each vaccine dose contained was 300 ug of mutant IDH1 20-mer peptide, accompanied by topical imiquimod. The method was immunoSEQ multiplex PCR; TCRdb's version includes in-frame clones alone and lacks a portion of them. The data contain over 35,000 clones, roughly 84% of them singletons. Which antigens these TCRs recognize remains unknown. The specimen comprised PBMCs, sampled from a glioma patient whose treatment included an IDH1 peptide vaccine. Receptors originate from a woman aged 18-29 years with glioma. Some clones in this sample may be carry-over from other donors' samples.

The CDR3 bases are TGTGCCAGCAGTTACATTATGTCGGTACGGGGGGAGCAGTTCTTC. Amino acid sequence: CASSYIMSVRGEQFF. The chain joins TRBV6-5 to TRBJ2-1; D perhaps matches TRBD2 (6 bases). Germline values: CDR1 MNHEY, CDR2 SVGAGI. This CDR3 has 15 amino acids. Trimming stripped 2 bases from V and 10 bases from J, with 18 bases between.

The chain recombines TRBV4-3 with TRBJ1-6; D unclear. CDR1 is LGHNA, CDR2 YSLEER, per germline. The CDR3 consists of 16 residues. V shed 0 bases and J shed 2 bases, with 8 bases lying between them. Here the CDR3 reads CASSQDHQAYNSPLHF. The CDR3 DNA sequence: TGCGCCAGCAGCCAAGATCATCAGGCCTATAATTCACCCCTCCACTTT.

In its sample, this clone was seen once. The genes are TRBV11-2 and TRBJ2-3; TRBD2 matches at 9 bases. Germline V gene lookup returns CDR1 SGHAT and CDR2 FQNNGV. This CDR3 is 17 amino acids long. V was pared by 5 bases and J by 4 bases, with 13 bases of the junction left unmatched. The CDR3 region is CASSLGRWAGGSDTQYF. Here the CDR3 DNA reads TGTGCCAGCAGCCTCGGGCGGTGGGCGGGAGGGTCAGATACGCAGTATTTT.

The V call is TRBV30, the J call TRBJ2-5; D is unclear. The CDR3 is made up of 15 amino acids. Between the trimmed V and J ends, which lost 0 bases and 1 base, there was a span of 12 bases. Germline V lookup: CDR1 GTSNPN, CDR2 SVGIG (reference sequence). The CDR3 loop is CAWSVGRRLQETQYF. The CDR3 region has the DNA TGTGCCTGGAGTGTAGGCAGGCGCCTCCAAGAGACCCAGTACTTC.

The chain links TRBV7-2 to TRBJ2-5, with 10 bases identical to TRBD2. V shed 1 base, J shed 5 bases, and the junction held 7 bases outside the gene matches. This CDR3 comprises 16 residues. Germline CDR1 is SGHTA and CDR2 is FQGNSA. The CDR3 bases are TGTGCCAGCAGCTTAGAGGCCACTAGCGGGACGGAGACCCAGTACTTC. It yields the protein CASSLEATSGTETQYF.

Only one count was recorded for this clone. The chain combines TRBV5-1 with TRBJ2-3; D is unclear. The V gene lost 0 bases and the J gene lost 2 bases, with 13 bases spanning the gap. CDR3 length equals 16 residues. Germline V lookup: CDR1 SGHRS, CDR2 YFSETQ. CDR3 sequence (DNA): TGCGCCAGCAGCTTGGACATGGCAGGCCCCACAGATACGCAGTATTTT. It translates to CASSLDMAGPTDTQYF.

A single count supports this clone. This chain connects TRBV14 to TRBJ1-6, with D hard to call. Trimming stripped 2 bases from V and 9 bases from J, with 5 bases between. Per germline, CDR1 SGHDN and CDR2 FVKESK. This CDR3 contains 12 residues. DNA for the CDR3: TGTGCCAGCAGCCAACCACTTTCACCCCTCCACTTT. Translated: CASSQPLSPLHF.

The CDR3: CASSLASGNQPQHF. In nucleotides, the CDR3 is TGTGCCAGCAGCCTCGCTTCGGGCAATCAGCCCCAGCATTTT. The chain employs TRBV7-9 and TRBJ1-5; no reliable D call. The length of the CDR3 is 14 residues. Per the germline V gene, CDR1 is SEHNR and CDR2 is FQNEAQ (reference sequence). Trimming took off 5 bases at V and 2 bases at J, with 10 bases between the two ends.

DNA for the CDR3: TGTGCCTGGAAACAGGAGGTCACTGAAGCTTTCTTT. It translates to CAWKQEVTEAFF. The genes are TRBV30 and TRBJ1-1, with D tentatively TRBD1 (5 bases). The V and J ends lost 4 bases and 4 bases respectively, with 10 bases between them. The CDR3 is 12 residues long. Germline lookup yields CDR1 GTSNPN and CDR2 SVGIG (reference sequence).

The V gene is TRBV5-4, the J gene TRBJ1-4; weak D call: TRBD1 (5 bases). Germline V gene data show CDR1 as SGHNT and CDR2 as YYREEE (reference sequence). Trimming took 4 bases from V and 5 from J, leaving 15 bases between them. The CDR3 has 15 residues. CDR3 DNA: TGTGCCAGCAGCCCCGATGGGGGGGTGAATGAAAAACTGTTTTTT. Residues: CASSPDGGVNEKLFF.

This sequence joins TRBV27 and TRBJ2-5; the match to TRBD1 covers 9 bases. The CDR3 loop spans 18 amino acids. Germline assignment: CDR1 MNHEY and CDR2 SMNVEV (reference sequence). After removal of 4 bases from V and 4 bases from J, the junction contained 16 bases not matched to a gene. In nucleotides, the CDR3 is TGTGCCAGCAGTTACCGCCTGACAGGGGGTATGAGCAGAGAGACCCAGTACTTC. Its protein is CASSYRLTGGMSRETQYF.

This chain joins TRBV7-9 and TRBJ1-2; TRBD1 might be the D (6 bases). V dropped 1 base and J dropped 6 bases, with 12 bases sitting between them. Germline V gene lookup returns CDR1 SEHNR and CDR2 FQNEAQ (reference sequence). This CDR3 contains 14 residues. The DNA for the CDR3 is TGTGCCAGCAGCTTAGGAAGTCCAGGGGATGGCTACACCTTC. This translates into CASSLGSPGDGYTF. The full variable domain, its missing parts supplied by reference TRBV7-9 and TRBJ1-2, is DTGVSQNPRHKITKRGQNVTFRCDPISEHNRLYWYRQTLGQGPEFLTYFQNEAQLEKSRLLSDRFSAERPKGSFSTLEIQRTEQGDSAMYLCASSLGSPGDGYTFGSGTRLTVV.

The gene calls are TRBV29-1 and TRBJ1-2; D ambiguous. The V gene lost 1 base and the J gene lost 8 bases, with 8 bases spanning the gap. Germline assignment: CDR1 SQVTM and CDR2 ANQGSEA. The CDR3 loop spans 11 amino acids. DNA of the CDR3: TGCAGCGTTGAAGGGCGGGAGGGCTACACCTTC. Its translation is CSVEGREGYTF.

The chain recombines TRBV4-1 with TRBJ2-7; D not resolved. The CDR3 spans 14 residues. Germline V CDR1 and CDR2: MGHRA, YSYEKL. Trimming took off 4 bases at V and 2 bases at J, with 12 bases between the two ends. The CDR3 nucleotides are TGCGCCAGCAGCCGCACCGACCCCCCCTACGAGCAGTACTTC. Translated, it gives CASSRTDPPYEQYF.

The CDR3 loop is CASSPVGDGSTDTQYF. The CDR3 DNA follows: TGTGCCAGCAGTCCTGTGGGGGACGGAAGCACAGATACGCAGTATTTT. V gene TRBV27 combines with J gene TRBJ2-3; D could derive from TRBD1 or TRBD2 (5 bases each). Trimming took 5 bases from V and 0 from J, leaving 15 bases between them. Germline assignment: CDR1 MNHEY and CDR2 SMNVEV (reference sequence). CDR3 size: 16 residues.

The chain joins TRBV7-8 to TRBJ2-1; D is possibly TRBD1 or TRBD2 (5 bases each). CDR1 is SGHVS and CDR2 is FQNEAQ in the germline V gene. This CDR3 contains 15 residues. Trimming removed 5 bases from V and 2 bases from J, with 13 bases in between. CDR3 sequence (DNA): TGTGCCAGCAGCACTCTCTTGGGGGCCTACAATGAGCAGTTCTTC. As protein: CASSTLLGAYNEQFF.

This rearrangement joins TRBV19 to TRBJ2-7, with D unresolved. This CDR3 comprises 12 residues. Trimming left V 1 base short and J 6 bases short, with 7 bases between. Germline V gene data show CDR1 as LNHDA and CDR2 as SQIVND (reference sequence). CDR3 nucleotides: TGTGCCAGTAGTATAGCCGGGTCCGAGCAGTACTTC. Translation: CASSIAGSEQYF. Filled out from reference TRBV19 and TRBJ2-7, the complete variable domain reads DGGITQSPKYLFRKEGQNVTLSCEQNLNHDAMYWYRQDPGQGLRLIYYSQIVNDFQKGDIAEGYSVSREKKESFPLTVTSAQKNPTAFYLCASSIAGSEQYFGPGTRLTVT.

This chain joins TRBV7-9 and TRBJ2-3; 9 nucleotides agree with TRBD2. The CDR3 is made up of 16 amino acids. Germline trimming cut 6 bases from V and 0 bases from J; bases unmatched to any gene: 7. Per the germline V gene, CDR1 is SEHNR and CDR2 is FQNEAQ (reference sequence). The CDR3 DNA reads TGTGCCAGCAGTCGGGAAGCGGGGGGTAGCACAGATACGCAGTATTTT. Protein product: CASSREAGGSTDTQYF.

The CDR3 region has the DNA TGTGCCAGCAGCTTCGGAAAGGGACCCTCTAGCACAGATACGCAGTATTTT. Translated: CASSFGKGPSSTDTQYF. The rearrangement links TRBV11-1 to TRBJ2-3; TRBD1 or TRBD2 may be the D gene (5 bases each). Per germline, CDR1 SGHAT and CDR2 FQDESV (reference sequence). The CDR3 extends over 17 amino acids. The V end lost 3 bases, the J end lost 0 bases, and 16 bases lay between the germline ends.

V gene TRBV7-2 combines with J gene TRBJ1-1; D gene uncertain. Germline V gene sequence: CDR1 SGHTA, CDR2 FQGNSA. The CDR3 is 15 amino acids. With 5 bases removed from V and 1 base from J, the gap between germline ends came to 14 bases. The CDR3 nucleotides read TGTGCCAGCAGCCGAAGGGCCCTCCGGAACACTGAAGCTTTCTTT. Translating it yields CASSRRALRNTEAFF.

This clone was found a few times. The chain carries TRBV25-1 and TRBJ1-5; D gene uncertain. The CDR3 is made up of 14 amino acids. V was trimmed by 0 bases and J by 7 bases, leaving 10 bases between them. In germline, CDR1 is MGHDK, CDR2 SYGVNS. CDR3 nucleotides: TGTGCCAGCAGTGAATACCGGTCGGGGCAGCCCCAGCATTTT. Translation: CASSEYRSGQPQHF.

This clone was found a few times. V is TRBV19 and J is TRBJ1-5; 8 positions match TRBD1. Germline V CDR1 and CDR2: LNHDA, SQIVND (reference sequence). The CDR3 extends over 18 amino acids. After removal of 4 bases from V and 1 base from J, the junction contained 12 bases not matched to a gene. The CDR3 nucleotides are TGTGCCAGTAGTAGCAAGGGGGCAGGGGGCGGGAGCAATCAGCCCCAGCATTTT. As protein: CASSSKGAGGGSNQPQHF.

The chain is built from TRBV19 and TRBJ1-5, with a weak D call TRBD1 (5 bases). The germline V and J ends were trimmed by 1 base and 0 bases, with 7 bases remaining between them. Germline CDR1 reads LNHDA; CDR2 reads SQIVND (reference sequence). The CDR3 is 15 amino acids. CDR3 amino acids: CASSIGGSSNQPQHF. Here the CDR3 DNA reads TGTGCCAGTAGTATAGGGGGCAGTAGCAATCAGCCCCAGCATTTT.